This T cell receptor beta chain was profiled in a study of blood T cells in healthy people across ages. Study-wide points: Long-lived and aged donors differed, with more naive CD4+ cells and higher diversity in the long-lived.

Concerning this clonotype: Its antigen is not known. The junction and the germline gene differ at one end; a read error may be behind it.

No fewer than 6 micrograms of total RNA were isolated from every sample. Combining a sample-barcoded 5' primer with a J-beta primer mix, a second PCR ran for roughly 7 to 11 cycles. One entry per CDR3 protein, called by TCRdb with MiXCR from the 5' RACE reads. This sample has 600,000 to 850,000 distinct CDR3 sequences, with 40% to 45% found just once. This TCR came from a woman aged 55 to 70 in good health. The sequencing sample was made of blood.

CDR3 sequence reads: CASSAPLGGGELFF. The DNA for the CDR3 is TGTGCTAGCAGCGCTCCCTTAGGGGGCGGGGAGCTGTTTTTT. This rearrangement joins TRBV7-7 to TRBJ2-2; perhaps TRBD1 as D (6 bases). Germline CDR1 is SSHAT and CDR2 is FNYEAQ (reference sequence). There are 14 residues in the CDR3.